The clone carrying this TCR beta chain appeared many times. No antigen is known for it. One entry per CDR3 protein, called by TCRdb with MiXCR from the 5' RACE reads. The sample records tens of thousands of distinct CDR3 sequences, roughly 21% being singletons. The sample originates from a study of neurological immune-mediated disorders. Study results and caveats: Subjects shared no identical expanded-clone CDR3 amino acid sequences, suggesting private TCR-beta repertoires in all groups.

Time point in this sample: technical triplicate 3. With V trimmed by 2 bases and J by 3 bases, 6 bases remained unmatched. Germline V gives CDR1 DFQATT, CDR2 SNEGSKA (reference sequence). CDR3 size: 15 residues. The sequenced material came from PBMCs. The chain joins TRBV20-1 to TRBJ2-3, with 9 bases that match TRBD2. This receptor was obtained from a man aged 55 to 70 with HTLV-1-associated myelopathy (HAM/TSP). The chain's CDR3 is CSARRAGGETDTQYF. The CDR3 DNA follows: TGCAGTGCTAGAAGGGCGGGAGGGGAGACAGATACGCAGTATTTT.